This TCR beta chain was captured by sequencing in a study of cytomegalovirus exposure and HLA in healthy donors. Study-wide results and limits: The study flagged fewer than 200 TCR beta chains as cytomegalovirus-associated. The authors later found most CMV-associated TCR beta chains appeared HLA-restricted. Sequence variants that were highly shared formed a cluster that was likely a sequencing artifact.

The PCR was carried out with 60 Vbeta primers and 13 Jbeta primers. Repertoires were generated with immunoSEQ multiplex PCR, while TCRdb's copy carries only in-frame clones and drops some. The repertoire consists of approximately 300,000 clones, with 80% occurring once and the leading ten covering around 0.33%. Notes on this clone: Its specificity is unknown.

Trimming left V 4 bases short and J 4 bases short, with 9 bases between. CDR1 and CDR2 (germline): SGHNT, YYREEE (reference sequence). CDR3 size: 12 residues. This TCR was sampled from a girl aged 2-10 years in good health and CMV-seronegative. The V and J genes are TRBV5-4 and TRBJ2-7; perhaps TRBD1 as D (5 bases). Sample: PBMCs. The DNA of the CDR3 is TGTGCCAGCAGCATCGACAGTTACGAGCAGTACTTC. This codes for CASSIDSYEQYF.